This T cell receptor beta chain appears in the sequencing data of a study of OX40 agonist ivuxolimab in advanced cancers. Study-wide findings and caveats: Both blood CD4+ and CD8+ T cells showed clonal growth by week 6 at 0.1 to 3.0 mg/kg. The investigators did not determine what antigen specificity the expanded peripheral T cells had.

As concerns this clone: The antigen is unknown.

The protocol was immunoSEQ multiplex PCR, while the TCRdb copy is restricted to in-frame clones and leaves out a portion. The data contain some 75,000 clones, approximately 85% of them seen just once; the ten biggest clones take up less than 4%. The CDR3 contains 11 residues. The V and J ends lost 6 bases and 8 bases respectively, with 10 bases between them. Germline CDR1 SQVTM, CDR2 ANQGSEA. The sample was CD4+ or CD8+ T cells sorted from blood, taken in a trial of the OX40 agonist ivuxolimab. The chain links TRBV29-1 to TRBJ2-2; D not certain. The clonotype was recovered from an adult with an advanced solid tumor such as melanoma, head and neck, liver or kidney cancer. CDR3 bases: TGCAGCGTCACTTCCCCAGGGGAGCTGTTTTTT. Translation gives CSVTSPGELFF.